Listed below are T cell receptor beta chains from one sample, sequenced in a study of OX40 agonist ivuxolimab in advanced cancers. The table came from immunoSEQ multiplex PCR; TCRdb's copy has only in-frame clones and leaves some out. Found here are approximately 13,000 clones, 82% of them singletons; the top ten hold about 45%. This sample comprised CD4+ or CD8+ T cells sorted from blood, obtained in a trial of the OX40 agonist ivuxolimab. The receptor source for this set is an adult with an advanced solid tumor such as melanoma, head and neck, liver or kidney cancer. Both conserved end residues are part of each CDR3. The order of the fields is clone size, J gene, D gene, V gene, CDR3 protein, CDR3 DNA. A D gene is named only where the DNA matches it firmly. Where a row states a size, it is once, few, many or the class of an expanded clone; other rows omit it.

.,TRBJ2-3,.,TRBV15,CATSSAARGATDTQYF,TGTGCCACCAGCAGCGCAGCCCGAGGAGCAACAGATACGCAGTATTTT
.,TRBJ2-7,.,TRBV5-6,CASSHFLGDIAYEQYF,TGTGCCAGCAGCCACTTTCTGGGGGATATCGCCTACGAGCAGTACTTC
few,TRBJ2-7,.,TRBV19,CASSWGAGTPSYEQYF,TGTGCCAGTAGTTGGGGAGCCGGGACACCCTCCTACGAGCAGTACTTC
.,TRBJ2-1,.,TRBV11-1,CASSLGSSYNEQFF,TGTGCCAGCAGCTTAGGGAGCTCCTACAATGAGCAGTTCTTC
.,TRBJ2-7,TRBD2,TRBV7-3,CASSLGALAGGYEQYF,TGTGCCAGCAGCTTGGGGGCACTAGCGGGAGGGTACGAGCAGTACTTC
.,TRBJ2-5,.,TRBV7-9,CASSEGKVRAYQETQYF,TGTGCCAGCAGCGAAGGAAAGGTCAGGGCGTACCAAGAGACCCAGTACTTC
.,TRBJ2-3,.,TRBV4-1,CASSQVSWDTQYF,TGCGCCAGCAGCCAAGTATCCTGGGATACGCAGTATTTT
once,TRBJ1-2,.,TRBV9,CASSAQGDYGYTF,TGTGCCAGCAGCGCGCAGGGTGACTATGGCTACACCTTC
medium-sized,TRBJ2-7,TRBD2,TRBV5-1,CASRSGLAGTEQYF,TGCGCCAGCAGATCGGGACTAGCGGGAACTGAGCAGTACTTC
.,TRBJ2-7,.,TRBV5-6,CASSLETGSYEQYF,TGTGCCAGCAGCCTCGAGACAGGCTCCTACGAGCAGTACTTC
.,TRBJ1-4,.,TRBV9,CASSVGGTNEKLFF,TGTGCCAGCAGCGTAGGAGGGACTAATGAAAAACTGTTTTTT
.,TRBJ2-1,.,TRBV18,CASSPGGENSSYNEQFF,TGTGCCAGCTCACCAGGAGGAGAGAATAGCTCCTACAATGAGCAGTTCTTC
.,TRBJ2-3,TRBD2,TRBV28,CASSLSGTSGPVSHTQYF,TGTGCCAGCAGTTTATCTGGGACTAGCGGCCCTGTTTCGCATACGCAGTATTTT
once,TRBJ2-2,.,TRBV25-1,CASSESGPPRPGELFF,TGTGCCAGCAGTGAATCGGGGCCTCCACGGCCCGGGGAGCTGTTTTTT
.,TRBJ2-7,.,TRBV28,CASSHLSYEQYF,TGTGCCAGCAGTCACCTATCCTACGAGCAGTACTTC
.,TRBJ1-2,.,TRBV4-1,CASSLWGSANYGYTF,TGCGCCAGCAGCCTGTGGGGCTCCGCTAACTATGGCTACACCTTC
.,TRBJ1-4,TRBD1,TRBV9,CASSTGTGTANEKLFF,TGTGCCAGCAGTACCGGGACAGGGACGGCTAATGAAAAACTGTTTTTT
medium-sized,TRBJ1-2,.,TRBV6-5,CASLGAASGGYTF,TGTGCCAGCTTAGGGGCGGCATCGGGTGGCTACACCTTC
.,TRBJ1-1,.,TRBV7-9,CASSADPLAGTEAFF,TGTGCCAGCAGCGCCGATCCCCTGGCTGGCACTGAAGCTTTCTTT
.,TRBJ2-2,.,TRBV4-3,CASSQDLTGELFF,TGCGCCAGCAGCCAAGATTTGACCGGGGAGCTGTTTTTT
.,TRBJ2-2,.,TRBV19,CASSKTFYTGELFF,TGTGCCAGTAGTAAGACCTTTTACACCGGGGAGCTGTTTTTT
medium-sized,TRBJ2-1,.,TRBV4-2,CASSQLASSYNEQFF,TGTGCCAGCAGCCAACTAGCGAGCTCCTACAATGAGCAGTTCTTC
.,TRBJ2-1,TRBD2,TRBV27,CASSQLAAFDNEQFF,TGTGCCAGCAGTCAACTAGCGGCGTTCGACAATGAGCAGTTCTTC
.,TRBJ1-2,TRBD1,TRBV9,CASSVGGTDYGYTF,TGTGCCAGCAGCGTAGGCGGGACAGACTATGGCTACACCTTC
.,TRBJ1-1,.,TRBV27,CASSLVGVGHTEAFF,TGTGCCAGCAGTTTGGTAGGGGTAGGGCACACTGAAGCTTTCTTT
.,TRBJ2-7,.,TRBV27,CASSAHRDKPYEQYF,TGTGCCAGCAGTGCGCACAGGGACAAACCCTACGAGCAGTACTTC
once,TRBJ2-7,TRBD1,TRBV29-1,CSVLGQGHSYEQYF,TGCAGCGTACTAGGACAGGGCCACTCCTACGAGCAGTACTTC
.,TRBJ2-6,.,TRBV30,CAWSLLTGANVLTF,TGTGCCTGGAGTCTCCTAACTGGGGCCAACGTCCTGACTTTC
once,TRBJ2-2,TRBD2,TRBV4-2,CASSQPGLAGGGGTGELFF,TGTGCCAGCAGCCAGCCGGGACTAGCGGGAGGAGGGGGCACCGGGGAGCTGTTTTTT
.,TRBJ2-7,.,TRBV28,CASTHRDMDYEQYF,TGTGCCAGCACCCACCGGGACATGGACTACGAGCAGTACTTC
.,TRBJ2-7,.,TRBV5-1,CASRGGGYSLGEQYF,TGCGCCAGCAGGGGGGGCGGCTATTCTTTAGGCGAGCAGTACTTC
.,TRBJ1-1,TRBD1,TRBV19,CASSMMGQGGTEAFF,TGTGCCAGTAGTATGATGGGACAGGGTGGGACTGAAGCTTTCTTT
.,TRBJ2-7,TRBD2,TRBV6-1,CASSENSGSRYEQYF,TGTGCCAGCAGTGAGAATAGCGGGAGTAGGTACGAGCAGTACTTC
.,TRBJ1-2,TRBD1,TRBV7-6,CASSLRPPTGGEPNTYGYTF,TGTGCCAGCAGCTTACGACCCCCTACAGGGGGCGAACCAAATACTTATGGCTACACCTTC
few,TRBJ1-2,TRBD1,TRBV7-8,CASSLKSTGGGYTF,TGTGCCAGCAGCCTAAAATCGACAGGGGGCGGCTACACCTTC
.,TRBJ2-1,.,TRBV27,CASSHPGGRNEQFF,TGTGCCAGCAGTCACCCTGGGGGGCGCAATGAGCAGTTCTTC
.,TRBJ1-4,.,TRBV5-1,CASATDVTNEKLFF,TGCGCCAGCGCCACCGACGTCACTAATGAAAAACTGTTTTTT
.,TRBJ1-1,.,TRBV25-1,CASSEGVNTEAFF,TGTGCCAGCAGTGAGGGAGTGAACACTGAAGCTTTCTTT
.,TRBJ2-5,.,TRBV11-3,CASSPMNQETQYF,TGTGCCAGCAGCCCAATGAACCAAGAGACCCAGTACTTC
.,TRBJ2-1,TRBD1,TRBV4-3,CASSHGTGGNNEQFF,TGCGCCAGCAGCCACGGGACAGGGGGTAACAATGAGCAGTTCTTC
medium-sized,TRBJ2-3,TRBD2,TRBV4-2,CASSQLGRGGPSTDTQYF,TGTGCCAGCAGCCAATTGGGGCGGGGGGGGCCTAGCACAGATACGCAGTATTTT
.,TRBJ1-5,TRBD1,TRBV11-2,CASSPGGDRGMSNQPQHF,TGTGCCAGCAGCCCAGGGGGGGACAGGGGTATGAGCAATCAGCCCCAGCATTTT
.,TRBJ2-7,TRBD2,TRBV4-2,CASSQGTSGSHEQYF,TGTGCCAGCAGCCAGGGGACTAGCGGGAGCCACGAGCAGTACTTC
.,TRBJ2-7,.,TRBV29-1,CSVDVQGGYEQYF,TGCAGCGTGGACGTTCAGGGGGGGTACGAGCAGTACTTC
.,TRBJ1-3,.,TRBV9,CASSVDNTIYF,TGTGCCAGCAGCGTAGATAACACCATATATTTT
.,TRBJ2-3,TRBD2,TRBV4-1,CASSHGLAGADTQYF,TGCGCCAGCAGCCATGGACTAGCGGGAGCCGATACGCAGTATTTT
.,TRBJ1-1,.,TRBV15,CATSRDPDLNTEAFF,TGTGCCACCAGCAGAGATCCAGACCTTAACACTGAAGCTTTCTTT
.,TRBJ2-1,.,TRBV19,CASSTGPNEQFF,TGTGCCAGTAGTACGGGCCCCAATGAGCAGTTCTTC